A single sample gave rise to the 16 T cell receptor beta chains below, sequenced in a study of blood T cell repertoires in COVID-19. TCRdb keeps only in-frame clones here, not all; method: immunoSEQ multiplex PCR. The profile shows some 240,000 clones, more than 75% of them singletons. The sample comprised peripheral blood. All receptors come from a woman aged 55-75 years with active or convalescent COVID-19.

The chain combines TRBV19 with TRBJ1-1, with 10 bases identical to TRBD1. The CDR3 consists of 14 residues. Trimming removed 7 bases from V and 4 bases from J; junction bases left unmatched: 6. The germline gives CDR1 LNHDA, CDR2 SQIVND (reference sequence). CDR3 DNA sequence: TGTGCCAGTACCTTTGACAGGGGGCGCACTGAAGCTTTCTTT. Amino acid sequence: CASTFDRGRTEAFF.

J is TRBJ1-4 and V is TRBV5-1; 8 bases match TRBD1. Germline values: CDR1 SGHRS, CDR2 YFSETQ. V was pared by 4 bases and J by 8 bases, with 7 bases of the junction left unmatched. CDR3 length: 14 amino acids. The CDR3, as DNA: TGCGCCAGCAGCGTGACAGGGGATCAAGAAAAACTGTTTTTT. Protein product: CASSVTGDQEKLFF.

In this sample, this clone turned up a few times. The sample holds other DNA sequences that translate to the same CDR3. The chain employs TRBV5-1 and TRBJ2-7, with 7 positions matching TRBD2. The ends lost 0 bases at V and 0 bases at J; junction bases unmatched: 3. The CDR3 length is 15 residues. Germline V gives CDR1 SGHRS, CDR2 YFSETQ. The CDR3 region is CASSLGGGGSYEQYF. In nucleotides, the CDR3 is TGCGCCAGCAGCTTGGGTGGGGGGGGCTCCTACGAGCAGTACTTC.

V usage is TRBV4-1 and J usage is TRBJ2-2; 9 nucleotides line up with TRBD2. The CDR3 extends over 17 amino acids. CDR1 and CDR2 from the germline V gene are MGHRA and YSYEKL. J gave up 2 bases and V 4 bases, and 8 bases lay outside the gene matches. The CDR3 is CASSRSGGWGNTGELFF. The CDR3 coding sequence is TGCGCCAGCAGCCGCAGCGGGGGGTGGGGTAACACCGGGGAGCTGTTTTTT.

The rearrangement links TRBV7-2 to TRBJ1-1; D gene uncertain. Germline CDR1 SGHTA, CDR2 FQGNSA. Deletions cut 5 bases from V and 1 base from J, with 11 bases between. This CDR3 has 14 amino acids. CDR3: CASSRQPRNTEAFF. CDR3 DNA: TGTGCCAGCAGCCGCCAACCCAGGAACACTGAAGCTTTCTTT.

This clone was detected only once. The V and J genes are TRBV14 and TRBJ2-5; 7 bases are shared with TRBD1. Germline CDR1 and CDR2: SGHDN and FVKESK. Losses at the gene ends were 9 bases for V and 3 bases for J; bases not matched to a gene: 7. The CDR3 runs to 13 residues. The CDR3 DNA follows: TGTGCCAGACCGACAGGGTTGAAAGAGACCCAGTACTTC. Encoded protein: CARPTGLKETQYF.

The chain links TRBV9 to TRBJ1-2, with D uncertain. The CDR3 contains 14 residues. CDR1 SGDLS and CDR2 YYNGEE come from the germline V gene. V lost 0 bases and J 6 bases, leaving 12 bases between the germline ends. CDR3 protein: CASSVVDRVDGYTF. CDR3 DNA sequence: TGTGCCAGCAGCGTAGTAGACCGGGTAGATGGCTACACCTTC.

V usage is TRBV12-3 or TRBV12-4 and J usage is TRBJ1-5, with a weak D call TRBD1 (6 bases). This CDR3 region has 12 residues. V dropped 6 bases and J dropped 9 bases, with 12 bases sitting between them. CDR3: CASRDSDLPQHF. The CDR3 nucleotides read TGTGCCAGCAGGGACAGTGACTTGCCCCAGCATTTT.

This chain uses TRBV15 with TRBJ1-1; unclear D gene. In germline, CDR1 is LNHNV, CDR2 YYDKDF (reference sequence). The CDR3 sequence is 14 residues long. V lost 0 bases, J lost 6 bases, and 11 bases lay in between. The CDR3 nucleotides read TGTGCCACCAGCAGAGAAAGAGGTCTTCCTGAAGCTTTCTTT. Residues: CATSRERGLPEAFF.

The rearrangement uses TRBV14 and TRBJ2-1, with D uncertain. The V gene's germline CDR1 is SGHDN and CDR2 FVKESK. Trimming removed 3 bases from V and 8 bases from J, with 8 bases in between. The CDR3 has 12 residues. The chain's CDR3 is CASSQAGYEQFF. The CDR3 DNA is TGTGCCAGCAGCCAGGCAGGCTATGAGCAGTTCTTC.

This clone has only one observation. The rearrangement joins TRBV5-5 to TRBJ1-1, with no clear D. Per the germline V gene, CDR1 is SGHKS and CDR2 is YYEKEE (reference sequence). V lost 5 bases to trimming and J lost 0 bases, with 14 bases between them. The CDR3 is 15 residues long. CDR3 nucleotide sequence: TGTGCCAGCAGGAGCCAGCCTGAGGTGAACACTGAAGCTTTCTTT. It encodes CASRSQPEVNTEAFF.

The chain joins TRBV19 to TRBJ1-1; D unresolved. CDR3 size: 14 residues. Germline assignment: CDR1 LNHDA and CDR2 SQIVND (reference sequence). V shed 10 bases and J shed 2 bases, with 17 bases lying between them. CDR3 loop: CATALDRGNTEAFF. The DNA of the CDR3 is TGTGCCACCGCACTGGACCGGGGAAACACTGAAGCTTTCTTT.

This clone was observed a single time. In nucleotides, the CDR3 is TGTGCCAGCAGCCCCTTCGACAGTCAAGAGACCCAGTACTTC. This codes for CASSPFDSQETQYF. This sequence joins TRBV7-2 and TRBJ2-5, with D perhaps matching TRBD1 (5 bases). The CDR3 length is 14 residues. Trimming removed 5 bases at V and 2 bases at J, with 12 bases between. From germline, CDR1 is SGHTA and CDR2 FQGNSA.

V gene TRBV2 combines with J gene TRBJ2-5; 7 positions match TRBD1. With 3 bases clipped from V and 3 bases from J, the junction kept 13 bases outside the gene matches. The germline V gene has CDR1 SNHLY and CDR2 FYNNEI. The CDR3 has 17 amino acids. Here the CDR3 DNA reads TGTGCCAGCAGTGAGGGGCGGACAGGAGGTAGAGAAGAGACCCAGTACTTC. Translating gives CASSEGRTGGREETQYF.

This chain joins TRBV30 and TRBJ1-1, with 8 bases matching TRBD1. Germline trimming cut 1 base from V and 10 bases from J; bases unmatched to any gene: 8. Per the germline V gene, CDR1 is GTSNPN and CDR2 is SVGIG (reference sequence). The CDR3 extends over 13 amino acids. DNA for the CDR3: TGTGCCTGGAGTGCCGGGACAGGAACTCGAGCTTTCTTT. It codes for CAWSAGTGTRAFF.

The CDR3 reads CASSLFGSENEQFF. CDR3 nucleotide sequence: TGTGCCAGCAGCTTATTTGGGTCGGAGAATGAGCAGTTCTTC. The chain carries TRBV11-2 and TRBJ2-1, with D uncertain. CDR1 and CDR2 from the germline V gene are SGHAT and FQNNGV. The CDR3 covers 14 residues. Trimming took off 2 bases at V and 7 bases at J, with 12 bases between the two ends. Full variable domain (outside the CDR3, taken from reference TRBV11-2 and TRBJ2-1): EAGVAQSPRYKIIEKRQSVAFWCNPISGHATLYWYQQILGQGPKLLIQFQNNGVVDDSQLPKDRFSAERLKGVDSTLKIQPAKLEDSAVYLCASSLFGSENEQFFGPGTRLTVL.